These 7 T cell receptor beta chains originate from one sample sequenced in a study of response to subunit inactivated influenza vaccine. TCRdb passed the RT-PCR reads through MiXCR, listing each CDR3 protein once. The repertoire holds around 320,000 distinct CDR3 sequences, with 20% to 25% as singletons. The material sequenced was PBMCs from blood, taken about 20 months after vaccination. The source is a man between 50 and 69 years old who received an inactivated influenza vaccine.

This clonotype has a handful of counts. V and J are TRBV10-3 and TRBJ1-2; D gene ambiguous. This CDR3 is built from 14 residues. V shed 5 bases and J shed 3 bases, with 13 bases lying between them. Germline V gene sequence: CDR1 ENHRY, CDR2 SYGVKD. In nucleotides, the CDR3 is TGTGCCATCAGTCAGAACGCCGGAGACTATGGCTACACCTTC. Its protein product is CAISQNAGDYGYTF.

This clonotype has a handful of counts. In DNA form, the CDR3 reads TGTGCCAGCTACCGGGGGGGCATGTCGAACACTGAAGCTTTCTTT. Translated, it gives CASYRGGMSNTEAFF. This chain joins TRBV5-6 and TRBJ1-1, with a possible D match to TRBD1 (6 bases). Germline-derived CDR1 and CDR2 are SGHDT and YYEEEE. V lost 7 bases to trimming and J lost 1 base, with 17 bases between them. There are 15 residues in the CDR3.

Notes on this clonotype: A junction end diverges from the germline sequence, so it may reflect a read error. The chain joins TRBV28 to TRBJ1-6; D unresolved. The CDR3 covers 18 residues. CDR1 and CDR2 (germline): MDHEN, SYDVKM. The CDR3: CASSPPQRFSTYNSALHF. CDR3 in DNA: TGTGCCAGCAGCCCACCCCAGAGGTTTAGCACCTATAATTCAGCCCTCCACTTT.

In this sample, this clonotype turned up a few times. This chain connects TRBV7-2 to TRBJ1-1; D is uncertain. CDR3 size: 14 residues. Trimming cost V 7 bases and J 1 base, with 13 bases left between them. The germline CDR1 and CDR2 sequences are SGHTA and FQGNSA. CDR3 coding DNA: TGTGCCAGCAATAGCCCAGTCCGGAACACTGAAGCTTTCTTT. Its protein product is CASNSPVRNTEAFF.

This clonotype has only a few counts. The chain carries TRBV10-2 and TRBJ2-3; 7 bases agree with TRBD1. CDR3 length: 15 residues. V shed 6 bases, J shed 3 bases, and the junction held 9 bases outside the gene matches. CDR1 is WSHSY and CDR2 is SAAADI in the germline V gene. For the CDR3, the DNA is TGCGCCAGCAGGGTGGACAGGACCCGAACAGATACGCAGTATTTT. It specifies CASRVDRTRTDTQYF.

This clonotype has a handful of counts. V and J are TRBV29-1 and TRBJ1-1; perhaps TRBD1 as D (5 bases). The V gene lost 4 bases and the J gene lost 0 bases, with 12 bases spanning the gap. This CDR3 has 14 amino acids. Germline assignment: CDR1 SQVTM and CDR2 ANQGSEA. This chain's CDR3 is CSVGYQGVNTEAFF. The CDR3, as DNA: TGCAGCGTTGGATACCAGGGCGTGAACACTGAAGCTTTCTTT.

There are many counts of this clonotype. Here the CDR3 DNA reads TGTGCCAGCAGCCAAGAATTTCAGGTCGTTCCTCATGGCTACACCTTC. It is translated as CASSQEFQVVPHGYTF. The J gene is TRBJ1-2, the V gene TRBV4-2; D is unresolved. CDR1 and CDR2 from the germline V gene are LGHNA and YNFKEQ. The CDR3 contains 16 residues. Deletions cut 0 bases from V and 6 bases from J, with 17 bases between.